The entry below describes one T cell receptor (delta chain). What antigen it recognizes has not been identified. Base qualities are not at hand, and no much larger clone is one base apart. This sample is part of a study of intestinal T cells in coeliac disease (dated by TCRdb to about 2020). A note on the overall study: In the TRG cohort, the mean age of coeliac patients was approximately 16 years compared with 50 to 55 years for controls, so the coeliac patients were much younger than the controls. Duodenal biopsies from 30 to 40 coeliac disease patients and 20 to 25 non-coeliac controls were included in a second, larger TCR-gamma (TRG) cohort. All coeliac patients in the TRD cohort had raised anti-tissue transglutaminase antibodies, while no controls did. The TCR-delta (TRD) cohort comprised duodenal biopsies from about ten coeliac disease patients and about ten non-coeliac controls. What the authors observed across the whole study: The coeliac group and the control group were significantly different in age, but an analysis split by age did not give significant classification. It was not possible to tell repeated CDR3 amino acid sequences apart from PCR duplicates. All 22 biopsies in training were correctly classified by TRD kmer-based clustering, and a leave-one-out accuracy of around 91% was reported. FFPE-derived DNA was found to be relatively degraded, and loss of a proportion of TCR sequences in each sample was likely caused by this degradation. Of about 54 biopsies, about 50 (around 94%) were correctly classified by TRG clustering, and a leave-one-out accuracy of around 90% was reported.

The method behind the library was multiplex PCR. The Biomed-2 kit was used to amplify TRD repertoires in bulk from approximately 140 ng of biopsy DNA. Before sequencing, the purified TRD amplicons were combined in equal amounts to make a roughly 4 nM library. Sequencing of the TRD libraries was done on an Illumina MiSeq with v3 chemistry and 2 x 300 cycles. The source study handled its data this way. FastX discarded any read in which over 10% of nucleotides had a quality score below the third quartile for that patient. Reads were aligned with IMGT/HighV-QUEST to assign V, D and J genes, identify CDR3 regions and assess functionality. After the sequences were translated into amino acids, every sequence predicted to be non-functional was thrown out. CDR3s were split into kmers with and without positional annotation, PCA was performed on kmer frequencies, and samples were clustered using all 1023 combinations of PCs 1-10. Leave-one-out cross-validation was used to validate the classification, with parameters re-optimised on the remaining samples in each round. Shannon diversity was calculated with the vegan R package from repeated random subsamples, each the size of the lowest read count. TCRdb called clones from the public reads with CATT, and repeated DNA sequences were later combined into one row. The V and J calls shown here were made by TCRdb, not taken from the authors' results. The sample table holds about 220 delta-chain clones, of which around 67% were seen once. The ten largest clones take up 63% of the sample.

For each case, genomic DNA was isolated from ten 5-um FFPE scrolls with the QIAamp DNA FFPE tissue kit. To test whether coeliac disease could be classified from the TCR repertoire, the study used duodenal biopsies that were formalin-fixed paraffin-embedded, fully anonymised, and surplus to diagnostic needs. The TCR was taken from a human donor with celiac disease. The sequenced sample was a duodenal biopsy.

Read as DNA, the sequence is TGTGCCTGTGACACCTCCTTACATGTGGGATACGCACAGTGCTACAAAACCCTCTTCTTC. This yields the protein CACDTSLHVGYAQCYKTLFF. Here the V gene is TRDV2, but the J gene went uncalled; the table names TRDD3, a call not compared with the DNA. CDR1 and CDR2 were assigned from the germline V gene as GEAIGNYY and EKD. Taken from cysteine to phenylalanine, the CDR3 has 20 residues. Only the CDR3 DNA stays, 60 bases, in frame from base 1.